The following is a T cell receptor (beta chain) sequence with its context. This sample stems from a study of identical twins. A universal primer site arose from template switching, and cDNA bore unique molecular identifiers. TCRdb itself ran the 5' RACE reads through MiXCR, one entry per CDR3 protein. The sample consists of 550,000 to 800,000 distinct CDR3 sequences, roughly 7.1% of them appearing once. V gave up 10 bases and J gave up 6 bases; unmatched junction bases: 10. From germline, CDR1 is ENHRY and CDR2 SYGVKD. The length of the CDR3 is 14 residues. In addition, the sample was reused for a study of yellow fever vaccine responses in identical twins.

This rearrangement joins TRBV10-3 to TRBJ2-2, with TRBD2 matching over 8 bases. The specimen was PBMCs. The receptor comes from a woman between 18 and 29 years old in good health. The CDR3 DNA follows: TGTGCCACGACGGGTGGACTAGCTCCCGGGGAGCTGTTTTTT. Amino acids: CATTGGLAPGELFF.